This T cell receptor (beta chain) appears in the sequencing data of a study of CD8 T cells in Susac syndrome. The wider study: When blood was collected, patients with Susac syndrome were therapy-naive, were taking corticosteroids, or were receiving intravenous immunoglobulin alone.

RNA in amounts of roughly 0.5 to 1 ug was reverse transcribed with random hexamers. TCRdb ran MiXCR on the immunoSEQ multiplex PCR reads and lists one entry per CDR3 protein. The table lists 100,000 or so distinct CDR3 sequences, about 93% of them singletons, with roughly 0.31% in the top ten. Sequencing input: CD4+ T cells from PBMCs. This sequence was found in a human donor with Susac syndrome.

The CDR3, as DNA: TGTGCCACCAGCAGGGGTTTGAACACCGGGGAGCTGTTTTTT. Residues: CATSRGLNTGELFF. This chain connects TRBV15 to TRBJ2-2, with D unresolved. The CDR3 is 14 residues long. The germline V gene encodes CDR1 LNHNV and CDR2 YYDKDF (reference sequence). V was trimmed by 3 bases and J by 1 base, leaving 6 bases between them.